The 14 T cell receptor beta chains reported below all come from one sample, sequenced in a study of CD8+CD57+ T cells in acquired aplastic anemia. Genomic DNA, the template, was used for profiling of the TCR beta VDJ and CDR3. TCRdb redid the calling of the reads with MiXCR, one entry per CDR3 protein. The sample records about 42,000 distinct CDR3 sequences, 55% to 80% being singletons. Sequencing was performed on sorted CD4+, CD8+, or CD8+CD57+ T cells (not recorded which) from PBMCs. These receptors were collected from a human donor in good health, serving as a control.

The CDR3 DNA sequence: TGTGCCACCAGTCCACAGGGCCTCGATGACTATGGCTACACCTTC. Its translation is CATSPQGLDDYGYTF. This chain connects TRBV15 to TRBJ1-2; D is perhaps TRBD1 (6 bases). The CDR3 is made up of 15 amino acids. The germline V gene has CDR1 LNHNV and CDR2 YYDKDF (reference sequence). V lost 6 bases and J lost 3, with 17 bases in between.

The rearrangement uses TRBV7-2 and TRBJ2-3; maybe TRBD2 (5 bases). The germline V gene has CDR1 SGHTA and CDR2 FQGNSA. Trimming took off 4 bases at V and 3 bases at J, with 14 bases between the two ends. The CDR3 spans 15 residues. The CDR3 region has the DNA TGTGCCAGCAGCTACGGGCGGGCCACGACAGATACGCAGTATTTT. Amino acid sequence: CASSYGRATTDTQYF.

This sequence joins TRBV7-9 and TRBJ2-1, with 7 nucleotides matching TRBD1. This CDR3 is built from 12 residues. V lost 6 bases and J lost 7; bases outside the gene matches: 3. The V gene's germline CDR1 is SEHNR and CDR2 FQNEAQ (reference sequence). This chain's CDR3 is CASSLTGNEQFF. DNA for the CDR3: TGTGCCAGCAGTTTGACAGGGAATGAGCAGTTCTTC.

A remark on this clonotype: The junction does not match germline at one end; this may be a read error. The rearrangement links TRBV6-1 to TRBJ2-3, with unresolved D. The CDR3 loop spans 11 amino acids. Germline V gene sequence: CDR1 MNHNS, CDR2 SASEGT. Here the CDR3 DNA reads TGTGCCGGCAGAGAAATAGATACGCAGTATTTT. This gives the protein CAGREIDTQYF.

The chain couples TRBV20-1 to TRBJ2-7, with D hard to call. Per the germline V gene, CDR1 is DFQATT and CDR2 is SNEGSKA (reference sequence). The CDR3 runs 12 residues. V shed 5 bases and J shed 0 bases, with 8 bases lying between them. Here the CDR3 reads CSASTASYEQYF. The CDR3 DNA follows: TGCAGTGCTTCGACTGCCTCCTACGAGCAGTACTTC.

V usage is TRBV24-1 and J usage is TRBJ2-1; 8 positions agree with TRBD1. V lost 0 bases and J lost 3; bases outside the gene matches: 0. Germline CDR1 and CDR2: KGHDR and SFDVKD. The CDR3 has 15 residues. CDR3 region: CATSDLGQGYNEQFF. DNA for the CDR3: TGTGCCACCAGTGATTTGGGACAGGGCTACAATGAGCAGTTCTTC.

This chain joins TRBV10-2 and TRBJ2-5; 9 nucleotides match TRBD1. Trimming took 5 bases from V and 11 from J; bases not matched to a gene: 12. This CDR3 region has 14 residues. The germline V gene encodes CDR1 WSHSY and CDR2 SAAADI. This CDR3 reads CASSSGTGRSEQYF. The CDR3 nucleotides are TGCGCCAGCAGTTCCGGGACAGGGCGGTCGGAGCAGTACTTC.

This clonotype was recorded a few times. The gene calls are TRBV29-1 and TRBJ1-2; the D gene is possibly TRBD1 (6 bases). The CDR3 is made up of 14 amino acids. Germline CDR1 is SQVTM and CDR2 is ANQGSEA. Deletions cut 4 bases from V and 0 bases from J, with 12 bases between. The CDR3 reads CSVGRGQPNYGYTF. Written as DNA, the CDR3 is TGCAGCGTTGGCAGGGGCCAACCTAACTATGGCTACACCTTC.

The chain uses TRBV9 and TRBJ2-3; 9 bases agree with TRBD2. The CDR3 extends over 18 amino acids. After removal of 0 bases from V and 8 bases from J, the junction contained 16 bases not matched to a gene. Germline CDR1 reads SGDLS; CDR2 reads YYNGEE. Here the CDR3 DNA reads TGTGCCAGCAGCGTAGGCGGGGTAGCGGGGGACGTGGATGGTACGCAGTATTTT. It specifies CASSVGGVAGDVDGTQYF.

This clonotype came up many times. This chain's CDR3 is CASSIWVLANTGELFF. The CDR3 DNA reads as TGTGCCAGTAGTATTTGGGTGCTTGCGAACACCGGGGAGCTGTTTTTT. The rearrangement uses TRBV19 and TRBJ2-2; D unresolved. This CDR3 region has 16 residues. V was clipped by 3 bases and J by 0 bases, with 11 bases between them. The germline V gene has CDR1 LNHDA and CDR2 SQIVND (reference sequence).

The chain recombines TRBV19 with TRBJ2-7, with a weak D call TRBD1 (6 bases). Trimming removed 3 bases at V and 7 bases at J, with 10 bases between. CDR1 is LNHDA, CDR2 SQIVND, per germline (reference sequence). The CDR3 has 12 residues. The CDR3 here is CASSIPRGEQYF. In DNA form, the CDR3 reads TGTGCCAGTAGTATCCCTAGGGGGGAGCAGTACTTC.

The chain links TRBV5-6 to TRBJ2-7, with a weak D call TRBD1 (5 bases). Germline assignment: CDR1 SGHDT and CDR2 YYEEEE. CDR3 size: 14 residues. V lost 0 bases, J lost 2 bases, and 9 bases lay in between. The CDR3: CASSLAGSPYEQYF. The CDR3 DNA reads TGTGCCAGCAGCTTGGCAGGGTCCCCCTACGAGCAGTACTTC.

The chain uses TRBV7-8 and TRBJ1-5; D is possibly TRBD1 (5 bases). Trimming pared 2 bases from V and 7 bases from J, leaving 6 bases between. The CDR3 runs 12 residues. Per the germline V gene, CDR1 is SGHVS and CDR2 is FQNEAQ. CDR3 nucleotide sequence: TGTGCCAGCAGCTTACAGGGCCAGCCCCAGCATTTT. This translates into CASSLQGQPQHF.

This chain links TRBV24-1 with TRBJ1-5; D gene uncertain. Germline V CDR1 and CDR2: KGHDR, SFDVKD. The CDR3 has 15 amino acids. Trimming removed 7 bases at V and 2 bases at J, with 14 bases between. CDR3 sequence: CATSSSQPGNQPQHF. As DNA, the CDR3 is TGTGCCACCAGCTCCTCACAGCCAGGCAATCAGCCCCAGCATTTT.